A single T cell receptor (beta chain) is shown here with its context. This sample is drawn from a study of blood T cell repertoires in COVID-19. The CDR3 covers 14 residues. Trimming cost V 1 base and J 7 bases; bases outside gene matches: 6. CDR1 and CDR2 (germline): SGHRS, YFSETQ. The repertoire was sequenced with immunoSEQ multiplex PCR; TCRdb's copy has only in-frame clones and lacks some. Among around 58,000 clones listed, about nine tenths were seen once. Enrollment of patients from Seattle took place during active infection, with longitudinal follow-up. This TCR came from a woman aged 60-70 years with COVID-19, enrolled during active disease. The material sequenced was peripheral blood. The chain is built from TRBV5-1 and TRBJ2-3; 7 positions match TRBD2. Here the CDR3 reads CASSLRAGDNTQYF. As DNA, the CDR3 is TGCGCCAGCAGCTTGAGGGCGGGAGACAATACGCAGTATTTT.